Listed here are 14 T cell receptor beta chains from one sample, sequenced in a study of blood T cell repertoires in COVID-19 (TCRdb year 2020). Preparation of the library involved the immunoSEQ multiplex PCR assay. The immuneACCESS repertoire file appears here via TCRdb, limited to in-frame rearrangements. These files lack a portion of the clones; in checked studies, under half of the deficit traces to unresolved V genes, and the cause of the others is not known. This sample gives about 130,000 clones in total; roughly four fifths of them show up just once. The top ten clones comprise 18% of the sample. Input material: PBMCs or T cells enriched from blood (not recorded which). The receptors shown here come from a man aged 30 to 39 who had recovered from COVID-19.

The gene calls are TRBV5-1 and TRBJ2-3; weak D call: TRBD2 (6 bases). CDR1 and CDR2 (germline): SGHRS, YFSETQ. The CDR3 consists of 14 residues. The V end was cut by 3 bases, the J end by 4 bases, with 12 bases between. The CDR3 reads CASSSRREADTQYF. The CDR3 nucleotides are TGCGCCAGCAGCTCCAGGAGGGAGGCAGATACGCAGTATTTT.

The V gene is TRBV19, the J gene TRBJ2-1, with 8 nucleotides matching TRBD2. The ends lost 0 bases at V and 5 bases at J; junction bases unmatched: 9. The CDR3 is 17 amino acids. Germline values: CDR1 LNHDA, CDR2 SQIVND (reference sequence). The DNA for the CDR3 is TGTGCCAGTAGTATAGACTATCCGTATAGCGGGAACAATGAGCAGTTCTTC. Translated: CASSIDYPYSGNNEQFF. The full variable domain, its missing parts supplied by reference TRBV19 and TRBJ2-1, is DGGITQSPKYLFRKEGQNVTLSCEQNLNHDAMYWYRQDPGQGLRLIYYSQIVNDFQKGDIAEGYSVSREKKESFPLTVTSAQKNPTAFYLCASSIDYPYSGNNEQFFGPGTRLTVL.

This chain uses TRBV19 with TRBJ1-2, with 7 bases that match TRBD1. Germline V gene data show CDR1 as LNHDA and CDR2 as SQIVND (reference sequence). The CDR3 totals 13 residues. The V segment lost 6 bases and the J segment 4 bases; nucleotides outside the gene matches: 5. The CDR3 spells CASSGQVPYGYTF. CDR3 bases: TGTGCCAGTAGCGGACAGGTGCCCTATGGCTACACCTTC.

This chain connects TRBV7-9 to TRBJ1-2; no firm D call. V gave up 1 base and J gave up 8 bases, with 11 bases separating them. The CDR3 has 13 amino acids. Germline CDR1 SEHNR, CDR2 FQNEAQ (reference sequence). The CDR3 region has the DNA TGTGCCAGCAGCTTAGGGGAGGCAGGAGGCTACACCTTC. Its protein is CASSLGEAGGYTF.

The V call is TRBV3-1 (or the pseudogene TRBV3-2), the J call TRBJ2-5; 8 bases are shared with TRBD1. Trimming removed 1 base from V and 10 bases from J; junction bases left unmatched: 11. Germline V gene sequence: CDR1 LGHDT, CDR2 YNNKEL (reference sequence). This CDR3 comprises 15 residues. The CDR3, as DNA: TGTGCCAGCAGCCAAGCAGACAGGGGTGGGAGAGACCAGTACTTC. The encoded protein is CASSQADRGGRDQYF.

This chain joins TRBV19 and TRBJ2-3, with 11 bases that match TRBD2. Germline values: CDR1 LNHDA, CDR2 SQIVND (reference sequence). The V segment lost 6 bases and the J segment 0 bases; nucleotides outside the gene matches: 11. The CDR3 loop spans 18 amino acids. CDR3 DNA sequence: TGTGCCAGTAGCCTACTAGCGGGGGCTATACAGAGCACAGATACGCAGTATTTT. This codes for CASSLLAGAIQSTDTQYF.

This clone occurred once. This rearrangement joins TRBV5-4 to TRBJ2-1; 13 nucleotides match TRBD2. CDR1 is SGHNT and CDR2 is YYREEE in the germline V gene (reference sequence). The CDR3 extends over 16 amino acids. V shed 4 bases and J 8 bases; nucleotides not matched to a gene: 9. CDR3 loop: CASSRPGTSGIDEQFF. In DNA form, the CDR3 reads TGTGCCAGCAGCCGTCCGGGGACTAGCGGGATCGATGAGCAGTTCTTC.

The chain uses TRBV10-3 and TRBJ2-7, with no clear D. V lost 6 bases to trimming and J lost 4 bases, with 22 bases between them. CDR3 length equals 16 residues. Germline values: CDR1 ENHRY, CDR2 SYGVKD. CDR3: CAISGSLGLSAYEQYF. The CDR3 DNA reads TGTGCCATCAGCGGCAGCCTAGGTTTGTCCGCATACGAGCAGTACTTC.

V is TRBV19 and J is TRBJ1-6; 8 bases line up with TRBD1. This CDR3 has 16 amino acids. In germline, CDR1 is LNHDA, CDR2 SQIVND (reference sequence). J gave up 5 bases and V 4 bases, and 7 bases lay outside the gene matches. The CDR3 protein is CASSTTGQGNNSPLHF. The CDR3 bases are TGTGCCAGTAGTACTACCGGACAGGGTAATAATTCACCCCTCCACTTT. Full variable domain (outside the CDR3, taken from reference TRBV19 and TRBJ1-6): DGGITQSPKYLFRKEGQNVTLSCEQNLNHDAMYWYRQDPGQGLRLIYYSQIVNDFQKGDIAEGYSVSREKKESFPLTVTSAQKNPTAFYLCASSTTGQGNNSPLHFGNGTRLTVT.

The J gene is TRBJ2-5, the V gene TRBV30, with no clear D. The CDR3 has 12 residues. Germline V lookup: CDR1 GTSNPN, CDR2 SVGIG (reference sequence). Trimming stripped 5 bases from V and 1 base from J, with 8 bases between. This chain's CDR3 is CAWDTPQETQYF. In nucleotides, the CDR3 is TGTGCCTGGGACACCCCCCAAGAGACCCAGTACTTC. The full variable domain, its missing parts supplied by reference TRBV30 and TRBJ2-5, is SQTIHQWPATLVQPVGSPLSLECTVEGTSNPNLYWYRQAAGRGLQLLFYSVGIGQISSEVPQNLSASRPQDRQFILSSKKLLLSDSGFYLCAWDTPQETQYFGPGTRLLVL.

The chain employs TRBV6-5 and TRBJ1-2; tentative D call: TRBD1 (5 bases). This CDR3 is 13 amino acids long. Germline V gene data show CDR1 as MNHEY and CDR2 as SVGAGI. V was clipped by 6 bases and J by 8 bases, with 16 bases between them. The DNA for the CDR3 is TGTGCCAGCAGGATCGAGGAGGGGACCGGCTACACCTTC. This sequence encodes CASRIEEGTGYTF.

The chain recombines TRBV7-9 with TRBJ1-2; tentatively, D is TRBD1 (6 bases). The germline V gene has CDR1 SEHNR and CDR2 FQNEAQ (reference sequence). Between the trimmed V and J ends, which lost 4 bases and 2 bases, there was a span of 8 bases. The CDR3 is 13 residues long. CDR3 nucleotides: TGTGCCAGCAGCTCCACAGGGAACTATGGCTACACCTTC. Translation: CASSSTGNYGYTF.

This chain connects TRBV29-1 to TRBJ2-7; possible D gene TRBD2, 6 bases. Germline assignment: CDR1 SQVTM and CDR2 ANQGSEA. The CDR3 is 14 residues long. Trimming shortened V by 4 bases and J by 0 bases, and 13 bases separated the two germline ends. In nucleotides, the CDR3 is TGCAGCGTTGGGAGGGACTTGAGCTCCTACGAGCAGTACTTC. This encodes CSVGRDLSSYEQYF.

This chain uses TRBV4-2 with TRBJ2-5; a possible D gene is TRBD2 (6 bases). This CDR3 region has 15 residues. The germline V and J ends were trimmed by 0 bases and 5 bases, with 13 bases remaining between them. Germline V gene sequence: CDR1 LGHNA, CDR2 YNFKEQ. CDR3 loop: CASSQDLGGIETQYF. The CDR3 bases are TGTGCCAGCAGCCAAGATCTAGGCGGGATCGAGACCCAGTACTTC.